The present T cell receptor (beta chain) was sequenced within a study of T cell repertoires in cytomegalovirus infection. V gave up 0 bases and J gave up 0 bases, with 6 bases separating them. CDR3 length: 15 amino acids. From germline, CDR1 is LGHNA and CDR2 YSLEER. TCRdb reanalysed the reads using MiXCR and keeps one entry per CDR3 protein. The profile covers about 680,000 distinct CDR3 sequences, with about 24% appearing a single time and 6.5% to 10% taken by the ten largest. The chain has TRBV4-3 and TRBJ1-3, with D perhaps matching TRBD1 (6 bases). The clonotype was recovered from a human donor in good health (CMV status not recorded). Some clones in this sample may be carry-over from other donors' samples. The source material was CD8+ T cells from PBMCs. CDR3: CASSQEGGSGNTIYF. The DNA for the CDR3 is TGCGCCAGCAGCCAAGAAGGGGGCTCTGGAAACACCATATATTTT.